This TCR beta chain was sequenced for a study of blood T cell repertoires in COVID-19. Study at large: Researchers got acute and convalescent COVID-19 samples from the United States, Italy and Spain. T cells, B-cell-depleted T cells, or PBMCs supplied cDNA or gDNA.

The method was immunoSEQ multiplex PCR; TCRdb's version includes in-frame clones alone and lacks a portion of them. The top ten clones hold roughly 9.8% of a sample with 200,000 to 300,000 clones, around nine tenths of them seen once. The ends were cut back, 0 bases at V and 6 bases at J, with 8 bases in the middle. The CDR3 sequence is 13 residues long. Germline V lookup: CDR1 SGHAT, CDR2 FQNNGV. The sample consisted of peripheral blood. This sequence was found in a middle-aged man who had recovered from COVID-19. The chain employs TRBV11-2 and TRBJ2-5, with D hard to call. The CDR3 nucleotides read TGTGCCAGCAGCTTAGACGTAGTGAAGACCCAGTACTTC. Protein: CASSLDVVKTQYF.